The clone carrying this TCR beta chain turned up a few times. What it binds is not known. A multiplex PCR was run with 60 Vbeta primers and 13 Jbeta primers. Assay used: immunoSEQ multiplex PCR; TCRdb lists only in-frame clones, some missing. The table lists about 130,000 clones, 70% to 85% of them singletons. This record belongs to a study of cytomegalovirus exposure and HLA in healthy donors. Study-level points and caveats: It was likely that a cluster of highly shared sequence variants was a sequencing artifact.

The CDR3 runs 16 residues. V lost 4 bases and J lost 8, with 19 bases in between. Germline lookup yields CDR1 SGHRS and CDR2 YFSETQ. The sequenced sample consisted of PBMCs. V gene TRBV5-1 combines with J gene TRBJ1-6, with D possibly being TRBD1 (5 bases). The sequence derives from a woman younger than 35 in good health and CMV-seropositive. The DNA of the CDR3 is TGCGCCAGCAGCCCCGGGAGTGGCAGGGTGGATTCACCCCTCCACTTT. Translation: CASSPGSGRVDSPLHF.